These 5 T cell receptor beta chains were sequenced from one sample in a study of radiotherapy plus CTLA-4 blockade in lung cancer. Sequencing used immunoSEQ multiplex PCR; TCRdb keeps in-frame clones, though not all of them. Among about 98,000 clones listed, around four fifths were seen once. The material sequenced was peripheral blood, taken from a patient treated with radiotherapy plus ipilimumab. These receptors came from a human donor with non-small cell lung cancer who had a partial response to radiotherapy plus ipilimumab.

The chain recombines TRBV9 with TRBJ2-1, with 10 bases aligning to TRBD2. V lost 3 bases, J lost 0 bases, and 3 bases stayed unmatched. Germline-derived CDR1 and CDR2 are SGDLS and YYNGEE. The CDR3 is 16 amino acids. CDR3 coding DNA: TGTGCCAGCAGCGAAGGGACTAGCGCCTCCTACAATGAGCAGTTCTTC. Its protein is CASSEGTSASYNEQFF.

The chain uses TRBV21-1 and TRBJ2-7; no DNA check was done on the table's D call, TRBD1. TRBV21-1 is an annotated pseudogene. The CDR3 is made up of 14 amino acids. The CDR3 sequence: CASGRSQTGYEQYF. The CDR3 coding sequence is TGTGCCAGCGGGAGATCCCAGACAGGGTACGAGCAGTACTTC.

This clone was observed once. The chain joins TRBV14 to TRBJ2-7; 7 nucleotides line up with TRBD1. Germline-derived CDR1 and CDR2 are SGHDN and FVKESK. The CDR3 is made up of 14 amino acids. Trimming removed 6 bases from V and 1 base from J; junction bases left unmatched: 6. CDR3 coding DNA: TGTGCCAGCAGGGACGACAGGGAATCCTACGAGCAGTACTTC. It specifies CASRDDRESYEQYF.

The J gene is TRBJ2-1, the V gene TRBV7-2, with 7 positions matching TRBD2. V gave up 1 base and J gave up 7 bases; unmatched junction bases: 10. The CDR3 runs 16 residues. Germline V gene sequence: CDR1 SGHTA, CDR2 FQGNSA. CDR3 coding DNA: TGTGCCAGCAGCTTAGGAGCTAGCGGAGTCATGAATGAGCAGTTCTTC. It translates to CASSLGASGVMNEQFF.

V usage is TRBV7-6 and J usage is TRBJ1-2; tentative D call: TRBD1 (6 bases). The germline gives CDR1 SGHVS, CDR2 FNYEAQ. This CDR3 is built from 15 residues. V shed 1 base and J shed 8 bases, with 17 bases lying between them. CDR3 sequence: CASSLEAGTTGGYTF. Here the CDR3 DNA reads TGTGCCAGCAGCTTAGAAGCAGGGACAACTGGGGGCTACACCTTC.